These 17 T cell receptor beta chains share one sample of origin, sequenced in a study of breast tumors, draining lymph nodes, adjacent tissues. Axillary draining lymph nodes of breast cancer patients supplied the node samples. A single record per CDR3 protein comes from TCRdb applying MiXCR to the multiplex PCR reads. The repertoire has around 140,000 distinct CDR3 sequences, 30% to 35% of them found once; the top ten carry under 2.5%. The sequencing sample was made of axillary lymph node tissue. These receptors were collected from a female donor with breast cancer. Some clones in this sample may be carry-over from other donors' samples.

In regard to this clonotype: The junction departs from germline at one end; a sequencing error may be responsible. This rearrangement joins TRBV12-3 or TRBV12-4 to TRBJ1-1; D might be TRBD1 (5 bases). This CDR3 has 13 residues. Here the CDR3 reads CAIKQVVRTETFF. CDR3 in DNA: TGTGCCATCAAACAGGTGGTTCGAACTGAAACTTTCTTT.

The genes are TRBV7-9 and TRBJ2-5, with D perhaps TRBD1 (5 bases). The CDR3 loop spans 16 amino acids. Germline CDR1 is SEHNR and CDR2 is FQNEAQ (reference sequence). Trimming took 7 bases from V and 3 from J, leaving 21 bases between them. CDR3 sequence reads: CASNSNQAGPKETQYF. The CDR3 DNA reads as TGTGCCAGCAACAGCAACCAGGCAGGGCCGAAAGAGACCCAGTACTTC.

This clonotype was recorded many times. This CDR3 reads CASSPGTIRNNEQFF. DNA for the CDR3: TGTGCCAGCAGCCCTGGGACGATTCGAAACAATGAGCAGTTCTTC. V gene TRBV9 combines with J gene TRBJ2-1; the D gene could be TRBD1 or TRBD2 (5 bases each). CDR1 is SGDLS and CDR2 is YYNGEE in the germline V gene. CDR3 length: 15 residues. V lost 4 bases and J lost 5, with 16 bases in between.

At least ten counts were recorded for this clonotype. This chain joins TRBV20-1 and TRBJ1-4; D is unresolved. CDR1 DFQATT and CDR2 SNEGSKA come from the germline V gene (reference sequence). Trimming removed 1 base at V and 4 bases at J, with 4 bases between. CDR3 length: 12 amino acids. CDR3 nucleotides: TGCAGTGCTAGAGCACTTAATGAAAAACTGTTTTTT. Translating gives CSARALNEKLFF.

Here the CDR3 reads CASSSGGQSVYEQYF. The CDR3 region has the DNA TGTGCCAGCAGCTCAGGTGGTCAATCCGTCTACGAGCAGTACTTC. J is TRBJ2-7 and V is TRBV7-2, with D unresolved. The CDR3 totals 15 residues. Trimming took 4 bases from V and 3 from J, leaving 16 bases between them. Germline lookup yields CDR1 SGHTA and CDR2 FQGNSA.

This clonotype was counted ten times or more. V gene TRBV27 combines with J gene TRBJ2-5; the match to TRBD2 covers 9 bases. The CDR3 is made up of 15 amino acids. Germline V gene lookup returns CDR1 MNHEY and CDR2 SMNVEV (reference sequence). V lost 5 bases, J lost 0 bases, and 4 bases stayed unmatched. The DNA for the CDR3 is TGTGCCAGCAGTGCGGGAGGGCCCTACCAAGAGACCCAGTACTTC. Residues: CASSAGGPYQETQYF.

This clonotype was counted many times. This chain uses TRBV11-2 with TRBJ2-6; D gene unclear. Deletions cut 1 base from V and 0 bases from J, with 7 bases between. From germline, CDR1 is SGHAT and CDR2 FQNNGV. This CDR3 contains 16 residues. DNA for the CDR3: TGTGCCAGCAGCTTAGGAGTCAGCTCTGGGGCCAACGTCCTGACTTTC. This gives the protein CASSLGVSSGANVLTF. The entire variable domain, with the rest obtained from reference TRBV11-2 and TRBJ2-6, is as follows: EAGVAQSPRYKIIEKRQSVAFWCNPISGHATLYWYQQILGQGPKLLIQFQNNGVVDDSQLPKDRFSAERLKGVDSTLKIQPAKLEDSAVYLCASSLGVSSGANVLTFGAGSRLTVL.

This clonotype was picked up many times. The rearrangement uses TRBV11-2 and TRBJ2-5; TRBD1 or TRBD2 may be the D gene (6 bases each). The CDR3 loop spans 13 amino acids. Germline lookup yields CDR1 SGHAT and CDR2 FQNNGV. V lost 3 bases to trimming and J lost 8 bases, with 13 bases between them. CDR3 amino acids: CASSLDEGGTQYF. CDR3 DNA sequence: TGTGCCAGCAGCTTGGACGAGGGGGGAACCCAGTACTTC.

The V call is TRBV14, the J call TRBJ2-4, with 9 bases matching TRBD1. Looked up from germline, CDR1 is SGHDN and CDR2 is FVKESK. Trimming at V came to 6 bases and at J to 11 bases, leaving 8 bases not matched to a gene. The length of the CDR3 is 13 residues. In DNA, the CDR3 is TGTGCCAGCAGGGACAGGGGTACGAACGTTCAGTACTTC. Its protein product is CASRDRGTNVQYF.

At least ten counts were recorded for this clonotype. The gene calls are TRBV6-5 and TRBJ1-5; D remains unclear. The CDR3 is made up of 17 amino acids. V was pared by 2 bases and J by 4 bases, with 18 bases between. Germline V gene sequence: CDR1 MNHEY, CDR2 SVGAGI. Written as DNA, the CDR3 is TGTGCCAGCAGTTACGGCGGCGTCACCGATGGGAATCAGCCCCAGCATTTT. Translated: CASSYGGVTDGNQPQHF.

This clonotype was seen at least ten times. The V gene is TRBV3-1, the J gene TRBJ1-2; TRBD1 agrees at 7 bases. Trimming cost V 5 bases and J 7 bases; bases outside gene matches: 10. The CDR3 loop spans 14 amino acids. Germline V gene lookup returns CDR1 LGHDT and CDR2 YNNKEL (reference sequence). CDR3 nucleotide sequence: TGTGCCAGCAGCAAATCGGACAGGTTTGCTGGCTACACCTTC. Translation: CASSKSDRFAGYTF.

This clonotype was observed at least ten times. CDR3 in DNA: TGCGCCAGCAGCTTTCTCGGGACTAGCGGGGGAACCGGGGAGCTGTTTTTT. Its translation: CASSFLGTSGGTGELFF. The chain uses TRBV5-1 and TRBJ2-2; 14 bases fit TRBD2. Trimming at V came to 2 bases and at J to 5 bases, leaving 5 bases not matched to a gene. The CDR3 covers 17 residues. Germline assignment: CDR1 SGHRS and CDR2 YFSETQ.

This chain uses TRBV7-9 with TRBJ1-2; D might be TRBD1 (6 bases). This CDR3 region has 16 residues. V shed 2 bases and J shed 0 bases, with 13 bases lying between them. The germline V gene encodes CDR1 SEHNR and CDR2 FQNEAQ (reference sequence). As DNA, the CDR3 is TGTGCCAGCAGCTTAAGGAGGACAGCTGCTAACTATGGCTACACCTTC. This encodes CASSLRRTAANYGYTF.

The V call is TRBV25-1, the J call TRBJ2-1; 14 bases fit TRBD2. Germline V lookup: CDR1 MGHDK, CDR2 SYGVNS. After removal of 4 bases from V and 5 bases from J, the junction contained 10 bases not matched to a gene. The CDR3 has 18 amino acids. The DNA of the CDR3 is TGTGCCAGCAGTGCCGCCACCGAGACTAGCGGGGGGGACAATGAGCAGTTCTTC. Translating it yields CASSAATETSGGDNEQFF. The full variable domain, with the rest looked up from reference TRBV25-1 and TRBJ2-1, is EADIYQTPRYLVIGTGKKITLECSQTMGHDKMYWYQQDPGMELHLIHYSYGVNSTEKGDLSSESTVSRIRTEHFPLTLESARPSHTSQYLCASSAATETSGGDNEQFFGPGTRLTVL.

This clonotype was counted at least ten times. The chain has TRBV29-1 and TRBJ1-4; 12 bases match TRBD1. This CDR3 is built from 13 residues. Trimming cost V 7 bases and J 8 bases; bases outside gene matches: 5. CDR1 and CDR2 (germline): SQVTM, ANQGSEA. DNA of the CDR3: TGCAGCGCTCTCGGGACAGGGGGCGAAAAACTGTTTTTT. Translating gives CSALGTGGEKLFF.

This clonotype was picked up many times. The chain joins TRBV28 to TRBJ2-7, with D perhaps matching TRBD1 or TRBD2 (5 bases each). The CDR3 length is 18 residues. Trimming shortened V by 4 bases and J by 2 bases, and 24 bases separated the two germline ends. Germline V gene sequence: CDR1 MDHEN, CDR2 SYDVKM. DNA for the CDR3: TGTGCCAGCAGTTCCTCCTCTGTGGGGGTGCAAGAGCCCTACGAGCAGTACTTC. Residues: CASSSSSVGVQEPYEQYF.

At least ten counts were recorded for this clonotype. The chain carries TRBV6-1 and TRBJ2-6; 7 bases match TRBD1. This CDR3 has 19 residues. Looked up from germline, CDR1 is MNHNS and CDR2 is SASEGT. Unmatched junction bases numbered 13, after V lost 2 bases and J lost 3 bases. CDR3 region: CASSESLMKGAGGANVLTF. Here the CDR3 DNA reads TGTGCCAGCAGTGAATCCCTGATGAAGGGGGCAGGTGGGGCCAACGTCCTGACTTTC.